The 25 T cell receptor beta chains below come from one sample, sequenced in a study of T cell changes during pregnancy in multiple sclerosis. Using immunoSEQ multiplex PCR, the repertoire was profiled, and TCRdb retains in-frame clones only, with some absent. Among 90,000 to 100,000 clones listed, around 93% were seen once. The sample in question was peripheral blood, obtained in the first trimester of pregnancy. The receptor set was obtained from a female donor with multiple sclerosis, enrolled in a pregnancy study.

Here the CDR3 reads CASSSSASGTEYF. The CDR3 region has the DNA TGTGCCAGCAGCTCTTCGGCGTCAGGGACAGAGTACTTC. V gene TRBV7-3 combines with J gene TRBJ2-7, with 7 bases that match TRBD1. Germline-derived CDR1 and CDR2 are SGHTA and FQGTGA. The CDR3 contains 13 residues. V shed 4 bases and J 11 bases; nucleotides not matched to a gene: 11.

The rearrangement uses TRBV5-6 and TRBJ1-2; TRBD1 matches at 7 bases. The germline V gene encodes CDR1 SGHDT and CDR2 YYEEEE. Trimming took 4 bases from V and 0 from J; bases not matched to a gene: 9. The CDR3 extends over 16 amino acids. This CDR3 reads CASSVPTGFPNYGYTF. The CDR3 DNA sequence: TGTGCCAGCAGCGTACCGACAGGGTTCCCTAACTATGGCTACACCTTC.

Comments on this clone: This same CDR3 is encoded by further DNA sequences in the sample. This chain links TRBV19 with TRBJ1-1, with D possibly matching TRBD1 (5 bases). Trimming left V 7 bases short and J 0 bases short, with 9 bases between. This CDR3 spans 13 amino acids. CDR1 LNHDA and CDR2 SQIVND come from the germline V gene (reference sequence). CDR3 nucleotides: TGTGCCAGTATGGGGGGAATGAACACTGAAGCTTTCTTT. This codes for CASMGGMNTEAFF.

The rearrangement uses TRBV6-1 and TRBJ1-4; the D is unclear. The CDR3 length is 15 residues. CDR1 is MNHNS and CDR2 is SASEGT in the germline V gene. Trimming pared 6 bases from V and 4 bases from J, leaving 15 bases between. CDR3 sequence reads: CASSPGGGFNEKLFF. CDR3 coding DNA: TGTGCCAGCAGCCCTGGCGGAGGTTTTAATGAAAAACTGTTTTTT.

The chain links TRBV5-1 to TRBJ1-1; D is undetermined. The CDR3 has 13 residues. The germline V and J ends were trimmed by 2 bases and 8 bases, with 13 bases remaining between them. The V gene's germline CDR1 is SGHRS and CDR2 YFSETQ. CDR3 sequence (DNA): TGCGCCAGCAGCTTTCGCCCGGGGATGGAAGCTTTCTTT. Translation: CASSFRPGMEAFF. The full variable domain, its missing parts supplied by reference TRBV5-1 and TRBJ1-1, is KAGVTQTPRYLIKTRGQQVTLSCSPISGHRSVSWYQQTPGQGLQFLFEYFSETQRNKGNFPGRFSGRQFSNSRSEMNVSTLELGDSALYLCASSFRPGMEAFFGQGTRLTVV.

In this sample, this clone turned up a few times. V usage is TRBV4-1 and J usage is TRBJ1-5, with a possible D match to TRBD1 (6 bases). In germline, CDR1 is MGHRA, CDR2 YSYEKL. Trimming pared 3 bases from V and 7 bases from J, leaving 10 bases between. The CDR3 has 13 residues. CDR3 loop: CASSQGGGQPQHF. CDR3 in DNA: TGCGCCAGCAGCCAGGGAGGGGGGCAGCCCCAGCATTTT.

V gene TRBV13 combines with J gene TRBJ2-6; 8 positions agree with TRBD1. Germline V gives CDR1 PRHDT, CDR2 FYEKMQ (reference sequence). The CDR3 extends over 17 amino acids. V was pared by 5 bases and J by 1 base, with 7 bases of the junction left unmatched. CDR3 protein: CASSQYRGVSGANVLTF. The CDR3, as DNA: TGTGCCAGCAGCCAGTACAGGGGGGTGTCTGGGGCCAACGTCCTGACTTTC.

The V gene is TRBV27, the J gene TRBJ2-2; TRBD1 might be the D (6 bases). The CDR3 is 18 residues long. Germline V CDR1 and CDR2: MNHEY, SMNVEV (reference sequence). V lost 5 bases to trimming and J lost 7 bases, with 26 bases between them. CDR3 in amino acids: CASSLILGGRGSGGELFF. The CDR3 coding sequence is TGTGCCAGCAGTCTAATCCTCGGAGGCAGGGGATCAGGCGGGGAGCTGTTTTTT.

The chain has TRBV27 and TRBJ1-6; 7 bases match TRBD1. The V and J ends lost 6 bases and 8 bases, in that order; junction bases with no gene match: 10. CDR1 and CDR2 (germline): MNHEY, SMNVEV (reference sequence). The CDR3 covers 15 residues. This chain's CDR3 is CASSELDREYSPLHF. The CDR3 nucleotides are TGTGCCAGCAGCGAACTCGACAGGGAGTATTCACCCCTCCACTTT.

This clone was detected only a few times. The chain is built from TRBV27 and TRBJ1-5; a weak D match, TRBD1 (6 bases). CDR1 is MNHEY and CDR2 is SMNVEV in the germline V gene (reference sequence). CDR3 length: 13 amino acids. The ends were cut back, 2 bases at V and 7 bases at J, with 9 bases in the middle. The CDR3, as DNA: TGTGCCAGCAGTTTAGGTCAGGGGCAGCCCCAGCATTTT. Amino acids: CASSLGQGQPQHF.

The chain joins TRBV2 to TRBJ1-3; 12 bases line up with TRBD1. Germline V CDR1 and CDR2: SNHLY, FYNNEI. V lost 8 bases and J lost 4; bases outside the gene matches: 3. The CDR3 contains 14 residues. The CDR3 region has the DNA TGTGCCAGCTTGGGACAGGGGGCAGGAAACACCATATATTTT. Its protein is CASLGQGAGNTIYF.

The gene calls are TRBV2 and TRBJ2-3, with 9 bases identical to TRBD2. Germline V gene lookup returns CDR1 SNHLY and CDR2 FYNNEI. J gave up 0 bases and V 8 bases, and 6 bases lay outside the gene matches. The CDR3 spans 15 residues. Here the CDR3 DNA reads TGTGCCAGCTGTAGACTAGCGGTGAGCACAGATACGCAGTATTTT. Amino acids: CASCRLAVSTDTQYF.

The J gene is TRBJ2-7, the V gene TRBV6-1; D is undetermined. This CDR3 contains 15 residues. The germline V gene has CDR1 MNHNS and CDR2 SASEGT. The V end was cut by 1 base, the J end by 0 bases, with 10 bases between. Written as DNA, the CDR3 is TGTGCCAGCAGTGAAGGCGTCGCTGTCTCCTACGAGCAGTACTTC. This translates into CASSEGVAVSYEQYF.

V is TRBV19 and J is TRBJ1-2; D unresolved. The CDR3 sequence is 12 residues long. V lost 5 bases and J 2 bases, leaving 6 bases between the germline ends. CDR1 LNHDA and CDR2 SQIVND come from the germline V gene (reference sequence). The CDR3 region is CASSASNYGYTF. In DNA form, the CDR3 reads TGTGCCAGTAGTGCAAGCAACTATGGCTACACCTTC.

CDR3 sequence (DNA): TGTGCCAGCAGCCCGGACGGGATCGTTAACACCGGGGAGCTGTTTTTT. This gives the protein CASSPDGIVNTGELFF. This chain joins TRBV7-8 and TRBJ2-2, with D tentatively TRBD2 (5 bases). The CDR3 loop spans 16 amino acids. Trimming pared 5 bases from V and 2 bases from J, leaving 15 bases between. Per the germline V gene, CDR1 is SGHVS and CDR2 is FQNEAQ.

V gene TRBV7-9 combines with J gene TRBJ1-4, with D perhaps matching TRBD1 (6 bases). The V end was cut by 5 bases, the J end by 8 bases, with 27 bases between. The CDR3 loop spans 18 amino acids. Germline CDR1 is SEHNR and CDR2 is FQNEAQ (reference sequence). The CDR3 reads CASSPQTGNPLGEEKLFF. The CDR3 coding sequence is TGTGCCAGCAGCCCTCAGACAGGAAACCCCCTTGGAGAAGAAAAACTGTTTTTT.

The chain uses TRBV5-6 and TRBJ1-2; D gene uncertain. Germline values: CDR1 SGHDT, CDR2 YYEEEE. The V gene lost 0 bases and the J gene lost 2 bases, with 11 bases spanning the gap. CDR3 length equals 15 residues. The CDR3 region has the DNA TGTGCCAGCAGCTTGGCTCGCGAGCCGAACTATGGCTACACCTTC. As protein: CASSLAREPNYGYTF.

The CDR3 region is CATNMGWEDTQYF. The CDR3 DNA follows: TGTGCCACCAACATGGGATGGGAGGATACGCAGTATTTT. V is TRBV2 and J is TRBJ2-3, with D perhaps TRBD2 (5 bases). V was trimmed by 10 bases and J by 6 bases, leaving 17 bases between them. This CDR3 has 13 amino acids. Germline V gene lookup returns CDR1 SNHLY and CDR2 FYNNEI.

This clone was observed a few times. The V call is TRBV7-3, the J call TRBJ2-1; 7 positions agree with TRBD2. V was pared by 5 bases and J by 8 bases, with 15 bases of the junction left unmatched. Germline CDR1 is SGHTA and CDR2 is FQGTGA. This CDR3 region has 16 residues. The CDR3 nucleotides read TGTGCCAGCAGCCCCCGGGGAGGACTAGGGTTGTATGAGCAGTTCTTC. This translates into CASSPRGGLGLYEQFF.

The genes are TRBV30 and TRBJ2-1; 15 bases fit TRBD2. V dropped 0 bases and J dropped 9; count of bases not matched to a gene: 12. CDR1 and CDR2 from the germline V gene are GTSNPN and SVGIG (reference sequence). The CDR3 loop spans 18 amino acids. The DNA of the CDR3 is TGTGCCTGGAGTGTACTTTTAGGACTAGCGGGGGGGCATAGTGAGCAGTTCTTC. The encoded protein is CAWSVLLGLAGGHSEQFF. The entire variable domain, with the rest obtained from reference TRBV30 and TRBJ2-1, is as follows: SQTIHQWPATLVQPVGSPLSLECTVEGTSNPNLYWYRQAAGRGLQLLFYSVGIGQISSEVPQNLSASRPQDRQFILSSKKLLLSDSGFYLCAWSVLLGLAGGHSEQFFGPGTRLTVL.

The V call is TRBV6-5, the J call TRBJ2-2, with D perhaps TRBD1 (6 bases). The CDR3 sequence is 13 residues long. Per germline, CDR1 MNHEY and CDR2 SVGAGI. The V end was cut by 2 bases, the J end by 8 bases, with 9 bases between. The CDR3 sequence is CASSYRGMGELFF. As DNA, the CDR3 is TGTGCCAGCAGTTACAGGGGGATGGGGGAGCTGTTTTTT.

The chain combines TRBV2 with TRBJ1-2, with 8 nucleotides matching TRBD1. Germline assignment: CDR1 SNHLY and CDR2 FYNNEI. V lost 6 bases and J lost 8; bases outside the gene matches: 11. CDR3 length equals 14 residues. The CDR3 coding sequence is TGTGCCAGCAGGCCGGACAGGGAGGTTGGAGGCTACACCTTC. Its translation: CASRPDREVGGYTF.

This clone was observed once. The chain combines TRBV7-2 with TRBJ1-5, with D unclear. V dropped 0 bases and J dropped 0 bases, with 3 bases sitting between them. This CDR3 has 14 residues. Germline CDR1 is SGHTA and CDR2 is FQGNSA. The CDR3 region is CASSLALSNQPQHF. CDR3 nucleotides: TGTGCCAGCAGCTTAGCACTTAGCAATCAGCCCCAGCATTTT. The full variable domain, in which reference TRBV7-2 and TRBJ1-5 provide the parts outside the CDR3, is GAGVSQSPSNKVTEKGKDVELRCDPISGHTALYWYRQSLGQGLEFLIYFQGNSAPDKSGLPSDRFSAERTGGSVSTLTIQRTQQEDSAVYLCASSLALSNQPQHFGDGTRLSIL.

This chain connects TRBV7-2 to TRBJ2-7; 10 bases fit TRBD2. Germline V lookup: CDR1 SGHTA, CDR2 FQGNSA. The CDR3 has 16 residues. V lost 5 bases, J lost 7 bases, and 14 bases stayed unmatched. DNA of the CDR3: TGTGCCAGCAGCCCAGGGGGTGGAGCGGGGGGGAGGGAGCAGTACTTC. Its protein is CASSPGGGAGGREQYF.

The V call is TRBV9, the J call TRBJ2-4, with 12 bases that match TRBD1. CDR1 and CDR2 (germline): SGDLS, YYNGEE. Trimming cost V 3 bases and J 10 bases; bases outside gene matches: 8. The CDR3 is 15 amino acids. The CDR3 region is CASSAGGDRGRIQYF. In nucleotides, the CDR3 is TGTGCCAGCAGCGCAGGAGGGGACAGGGGGCGAATTCAGTACTTC.